The T cell receptor (beta chain) described here comes from a study of CXCR3-negative and CXCR3-positive naive CD8 T cells. Looking at the study overall: Sequencing yielded some 140 million TRB reads, roughly 1.5 +/- 0.3 million per library. Study observations and caveats: Naive cells with CXCR3 showed TRB CDR3s that were more hydrophobic than those in CXCR3-negative naive cells.

Remarks on this clonotype: Its antigen is currently unknown.

Triplicate sorts of some 310,000 cells per CD8+ subset. The CDR3 is 15 residues long. Germline V gene sequence: CDR1 MDHEN, CDR2 SYDVKM. Preparation of TRB cDNA libraries relied on 5' RACE carrying UMI labels. TCRdb reanalyzed the 5' RACE reads, giving one entry per CDR3 protein sequence and no DNA. The listing records 150,000 to 180,000 distinct CDR3 sequences. The rearrangement joins TRBV28 to TRBJ2-2; TCRdb designates TRBD1, a call that cannot be tested without DNA. Material for sequencing was naive CXCR3+ CD8+ T cells from blood. Sample subset: CD45RO-CCR7+CD27+CD95- naive CD8+ T cells expressing CXCR3 (TNR3+). The source of this sequence is a human donor in good health. Some clones in this sample may be carry-over from other donors' samples. The CDR3 spells CASNSWDAYTGELFF. The full variable domain, with the rest looked up from reference TRBV28 and TRBJ2-2, is DVKVTQSSRYLVKRTGEKVFLECVQDMDHENMFWYRQDPGLGLRLIYFSYDVKMKEKGDIPEGYSVSREKKERFSLILESASTNQTSMYLCASNSWDAYTGELFFGEGSRLTVL.